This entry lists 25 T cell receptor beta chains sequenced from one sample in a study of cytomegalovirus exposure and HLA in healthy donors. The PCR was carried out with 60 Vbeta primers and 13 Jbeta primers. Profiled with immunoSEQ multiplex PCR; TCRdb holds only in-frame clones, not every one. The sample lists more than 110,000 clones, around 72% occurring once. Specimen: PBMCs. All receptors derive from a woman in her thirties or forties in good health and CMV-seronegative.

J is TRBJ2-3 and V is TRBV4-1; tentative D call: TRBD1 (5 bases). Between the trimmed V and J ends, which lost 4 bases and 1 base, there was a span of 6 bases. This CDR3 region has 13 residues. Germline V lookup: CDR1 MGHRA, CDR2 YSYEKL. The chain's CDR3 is CASSRQRTDTQYF. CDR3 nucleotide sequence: TGCGCCAGCAGCCGACAGCGCACAGATACGCAGTATTTT.

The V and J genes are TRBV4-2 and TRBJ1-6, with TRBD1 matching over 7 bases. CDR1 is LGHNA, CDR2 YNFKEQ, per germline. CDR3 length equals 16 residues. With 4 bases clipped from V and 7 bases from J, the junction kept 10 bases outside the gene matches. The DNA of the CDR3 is TGTGCCAGCAGCCCTAGGAACAGGGGTAAGAATTCACCCCTCCACTTT. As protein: CASSPRNRGKNSPLHF.

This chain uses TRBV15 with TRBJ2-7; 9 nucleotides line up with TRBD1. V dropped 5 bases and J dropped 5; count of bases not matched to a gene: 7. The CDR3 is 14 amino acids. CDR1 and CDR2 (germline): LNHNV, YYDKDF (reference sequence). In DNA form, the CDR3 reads TGTGCCACCAGCCTACGGACAGGGGAGAACGAGCAGTACTTC. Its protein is CATSLRTGENEQYF.

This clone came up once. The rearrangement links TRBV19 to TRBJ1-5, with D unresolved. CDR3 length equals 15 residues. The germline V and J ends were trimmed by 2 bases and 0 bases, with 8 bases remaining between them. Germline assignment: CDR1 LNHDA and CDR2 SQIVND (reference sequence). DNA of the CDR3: TGTGCCAGTAGTATAACAGTCAGTAGCAATCAGCCCCAGCATTTT. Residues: CASSITVSSNQPQHF. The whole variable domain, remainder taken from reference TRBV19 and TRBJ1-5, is DGGITQSPKYLFRKEGQNVTLSCEQNLNHDAMYWYRQDPGQGLRLIYYSQIVNDFQKGDIAEGYSVSREKKESFPLTVTSAQKNPTAFYLCASSITVSSNQPQHFGDGTRLSIL.

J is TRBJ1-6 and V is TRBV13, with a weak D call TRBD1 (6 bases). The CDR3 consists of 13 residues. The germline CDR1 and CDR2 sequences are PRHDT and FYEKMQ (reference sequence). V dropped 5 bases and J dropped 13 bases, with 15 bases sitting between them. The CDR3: CASSARQADPLHF. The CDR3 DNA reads TGTGCCAGCAGCGCCCGACAGGCCGACCCCCTCCACTTT.

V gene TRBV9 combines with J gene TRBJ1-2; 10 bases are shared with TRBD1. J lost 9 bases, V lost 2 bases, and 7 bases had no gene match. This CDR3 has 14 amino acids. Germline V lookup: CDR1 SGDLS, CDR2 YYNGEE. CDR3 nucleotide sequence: TGTGCCAGCAGCGTGGGGGGGGACAGGGGTAGCTACACCTTC. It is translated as CASSVGGDRGSYTF.

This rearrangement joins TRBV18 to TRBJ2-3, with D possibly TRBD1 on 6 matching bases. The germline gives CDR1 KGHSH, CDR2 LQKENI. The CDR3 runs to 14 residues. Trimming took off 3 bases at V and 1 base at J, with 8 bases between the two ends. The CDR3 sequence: CASSPDSGTDTQYF. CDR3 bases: TGTGCCAGCTCACCGGACAGCGGCACAGATACGCAGTATTTT.

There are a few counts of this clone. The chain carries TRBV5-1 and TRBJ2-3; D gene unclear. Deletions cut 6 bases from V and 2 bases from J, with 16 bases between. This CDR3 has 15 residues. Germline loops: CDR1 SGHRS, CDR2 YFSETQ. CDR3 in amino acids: CASKPGISPTDTQYF. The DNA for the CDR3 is TGCGCCAGCAAGCCGGGTATCTCGCCCACAGATACGCAGTATTTT.

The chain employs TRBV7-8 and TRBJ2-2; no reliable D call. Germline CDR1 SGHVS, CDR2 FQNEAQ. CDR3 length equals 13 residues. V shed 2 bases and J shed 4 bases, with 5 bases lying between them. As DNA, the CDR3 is TGTGCCAGCAGCTTACGAGCCACCGGGGAGCTGTTTTTT. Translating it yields CASSLRATGELFF.

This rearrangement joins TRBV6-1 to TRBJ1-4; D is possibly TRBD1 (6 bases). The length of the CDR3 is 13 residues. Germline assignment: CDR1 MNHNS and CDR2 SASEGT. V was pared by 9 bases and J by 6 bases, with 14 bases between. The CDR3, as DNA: TGTGCCAGTGGGGGCAGGGTGGATGAAAAACTGTTTTTT. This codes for CASGGRVDEKLFF.

The CDR3 DNA reads TGTGCCAGTTCCTTTGAGGCAGGGCCCACCGGGGAGCTGTTTTTT. It encodes CASSFEAGPTGELFF. The J gene is TRBJ2-2, the V gene TRBV6-1; D may be TRBD1 (5 bases). Germline V gene data show CDR1 as MNHNS and CDR2 as SASEGT. The V end was cut by 9 bases, the J end by 4 bases, with 18 bases between. The CDR3 is 15 residues long.

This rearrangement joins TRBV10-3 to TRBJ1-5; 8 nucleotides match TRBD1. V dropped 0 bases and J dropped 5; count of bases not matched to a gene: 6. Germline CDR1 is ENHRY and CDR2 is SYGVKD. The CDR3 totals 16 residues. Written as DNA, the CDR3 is TGTGCCATCAGTGAGTCCGGACAGGGACCACATCAGCCCCAGCATTTT. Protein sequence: CAISESGQGPHQPQHF.

CDR3: CASSLGKTGVTGSPLHF. In nucleotides, the CDR3 is TGTGCCAGCAGCCTGGGGAAGACAGGGGTAACGGGGTCACCCCTCCACTTT. V is TRBV2 and J is TRBJ1-6, with 8 bases matching TRBD1. This CDR3 is built from 17 residues. J gave up 10 bases and V 6 bases, and 17 bases lay outside the gene matches. Germline V CDR1 and CDR2: SNHLY, FYNNEI.

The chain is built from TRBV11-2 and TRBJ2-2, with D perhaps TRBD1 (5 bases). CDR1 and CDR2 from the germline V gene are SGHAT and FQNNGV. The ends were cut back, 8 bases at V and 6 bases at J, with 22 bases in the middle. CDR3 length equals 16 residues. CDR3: CASGSVQRGRSGELFF. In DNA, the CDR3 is TGTGCCAGCGGTAGTGTTCAAAGGGGCCGGTCCGGGGAGCTGTTTTTT.

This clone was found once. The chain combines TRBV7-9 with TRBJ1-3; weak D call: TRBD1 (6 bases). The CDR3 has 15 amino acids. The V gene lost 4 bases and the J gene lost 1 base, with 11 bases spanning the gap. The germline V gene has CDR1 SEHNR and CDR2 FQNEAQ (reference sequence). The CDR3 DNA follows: TGTGCCAGCAGCTCTACCAGGGGATCTGGAAACACCATATATTTT. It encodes CASSSTRGSGNTIYF.

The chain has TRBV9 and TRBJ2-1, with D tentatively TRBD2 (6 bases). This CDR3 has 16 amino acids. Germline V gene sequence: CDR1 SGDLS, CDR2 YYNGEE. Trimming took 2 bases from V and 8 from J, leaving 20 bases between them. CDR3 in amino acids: CASSVGGESQYDEQFF. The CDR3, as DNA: TGTGCCAGCAGCGTCGGCGGGGAGTCCCAGTACGATGAGCAGTTCTTC.

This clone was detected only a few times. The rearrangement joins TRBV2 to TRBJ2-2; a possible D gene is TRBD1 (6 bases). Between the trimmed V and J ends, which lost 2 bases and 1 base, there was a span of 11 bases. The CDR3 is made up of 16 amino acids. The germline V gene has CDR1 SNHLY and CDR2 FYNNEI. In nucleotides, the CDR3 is TGTGCCAGCAGTGAATATGGACAGAGGAACACCGGGGAGCTGTTTTTT. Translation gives CASSEYGQRNTGELFF. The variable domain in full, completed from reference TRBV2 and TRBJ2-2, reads EPEVTQTPSHQVTQMGQEVILRCVPISNHLYFYWYRQILGQKVEFLVSFYNNEISEKSEIFDDQFSVERPDGSNFTLKIRSTKLEDSAMYFCASSEYGQRNTGELFFGEGSRLTVL.

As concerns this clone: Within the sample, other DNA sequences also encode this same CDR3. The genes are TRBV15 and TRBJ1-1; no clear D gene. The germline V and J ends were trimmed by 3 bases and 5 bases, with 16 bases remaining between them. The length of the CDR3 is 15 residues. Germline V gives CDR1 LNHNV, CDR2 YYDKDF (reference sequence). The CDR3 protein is CATSRVRASGTEAFF. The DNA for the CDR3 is TGTGCCACCAGCAGGGTAAGAGCTTCAGGAACTGAAGCTTTCTTT. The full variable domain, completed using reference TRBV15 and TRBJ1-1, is DAMVIQNPRYQVTQFGKPVTLSCSQTLNHNVMYWYQQKSSQAPKLLFHYYDKDFNNEADTPDNFQSRRPNTSFCFLDIRSPGLGDTAMYLCATSRVRASGTEAFFGQGTRLTVV.

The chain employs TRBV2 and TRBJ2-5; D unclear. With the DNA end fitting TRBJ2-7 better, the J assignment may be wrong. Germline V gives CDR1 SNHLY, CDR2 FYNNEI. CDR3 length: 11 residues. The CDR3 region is CASRSSYEQYF. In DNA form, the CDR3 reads TGTGCCAGCCGGAGTAGTTACGAGCAGTACTTC.

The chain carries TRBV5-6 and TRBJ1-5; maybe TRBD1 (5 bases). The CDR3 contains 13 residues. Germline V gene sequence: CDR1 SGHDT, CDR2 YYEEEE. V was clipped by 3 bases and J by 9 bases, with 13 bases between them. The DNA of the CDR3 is TGTGCCAGCAGCTCGGGAGGTGGGGCGCCCCAGCATTTT. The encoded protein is CASSSGGGAPQHF.

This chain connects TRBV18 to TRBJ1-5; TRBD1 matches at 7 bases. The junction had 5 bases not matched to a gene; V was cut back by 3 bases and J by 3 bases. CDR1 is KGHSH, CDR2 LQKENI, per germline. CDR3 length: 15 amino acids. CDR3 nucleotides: TGTGCCAGCTCACCGACGGGGACAGACAATCAGCCCCAGCATTTT. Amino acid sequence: CASSPTGTDNQPQHF.

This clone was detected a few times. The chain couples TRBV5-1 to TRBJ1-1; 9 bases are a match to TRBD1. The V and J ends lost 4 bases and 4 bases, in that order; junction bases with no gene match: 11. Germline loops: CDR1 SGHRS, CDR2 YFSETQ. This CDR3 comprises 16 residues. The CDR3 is CASSEGTGLLSTEAFF. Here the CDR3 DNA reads TGCGCCAGCAGCGAAGGGACAGGGTTGTTAAGCACTGAAGCTTTCTTT.

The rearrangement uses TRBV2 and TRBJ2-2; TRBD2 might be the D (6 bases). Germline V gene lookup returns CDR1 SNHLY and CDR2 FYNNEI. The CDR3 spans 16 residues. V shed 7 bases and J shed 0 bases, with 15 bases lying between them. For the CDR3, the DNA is TGTGCCAGCACCCAGGAGGGAACCGCGAACACCGGGGAGCTGTTTTTT. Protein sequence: CASTQEGTANTGELFF.

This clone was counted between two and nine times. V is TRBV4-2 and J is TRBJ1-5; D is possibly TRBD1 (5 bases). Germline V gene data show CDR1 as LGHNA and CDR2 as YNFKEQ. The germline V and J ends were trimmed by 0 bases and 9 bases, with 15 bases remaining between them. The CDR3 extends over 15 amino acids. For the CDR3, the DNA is TGTGCCAGCAGCCAAGATCTTAGGGCCCAGGGGCCCCAGCATTTT. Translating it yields CASSQDLRAQGPQHF.

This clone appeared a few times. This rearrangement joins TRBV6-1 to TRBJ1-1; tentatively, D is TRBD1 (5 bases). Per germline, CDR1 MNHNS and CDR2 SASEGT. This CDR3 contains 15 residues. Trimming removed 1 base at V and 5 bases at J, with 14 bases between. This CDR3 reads CASSEGVAGYTEAFF. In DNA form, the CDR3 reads TGTGCCAGCAGTGAAGGGGTAGCAGGGTATACTGAAGCTTTCTTT.